This T cell receptor (beta chain) was retrieved from a study of human T cells and chemical hapten exposure. MiXCR, run by TCRdb on the RACE reads, gives a single entry per CDR3 protein. The table has about 82,000 distinct CDR3 sequences, more than 6.5% seen once; the top ten hold 1.3%. Per germline, CDR1 SQVTM and CDR2 ANQGSEA. V lost 4 bases and J lost 4, with 6 bases in between. This CDR3 region has 11 residues. Regarding this clonotype: This clone may be a read error of a much larger clone one base away. This CDR3 fails to terminate in the conserved phenylalanine or tryptophan, so it likely reflects a read error.

This sample's time point: patch test 2, 6 weeks after DPC sensitization. Treatment meaning: therapeutic diphenylcyclopropenone sensitization with weekly scalp DPC. The TCR originated in a woman aged 25 to 39 with alopecia areata. Some clones in this sample may be carry-over from other donors' samples. This chain links TRBV29-1 with TRBJ2-3; D is undetermined. Source: whole blood, taken in connection with sensitization to the hapten diphenylcyclopropenone (DPC). The CDR3 region has the DNA TGCAGCGTTGTGGGTGCAGATACGCAGTATTCT. It codes for CSVVGADTQYS.